This T cell receptor (beta chain) was documented in a study of blood T cell repertoires in COVID-19. Across the study: COVID-19 samples from acute and convalescent phases originated in the United States, Italy and Spain. Nucleic acid was either cDNA or gDNA, and it came from T cells, B-cell-depleted T cells, or PBMCs.

Per the authors' pipeline: Estimated nucleated cell counts came from reference gene primer amplification. The method was immunoSEQ multiplex PCR; TCRdb's version includes in-frame clones alone and lacks a portion of them. D and trimming come from the DNA, and the V and J calls and clone size come from that table. This sample carries around 200,000 clones, approximately 84% of them seen once, and the ten largest clones take more than 5.5%. About this clone itself: The junction departs from the called germline gene at one end, perhaps through a read error. The same CDR3 can be traced to other DNA sequences in this sample.

Germline V CDR1 and CDR2: SGHRS, YFSETQ. The CDR3 is 14 residues long. This clonotype was obtained from a human donor in a cohort sampled during active COVID-19. V is TRBV5-1 and J is TRBJ2-7; D is undetermined. Sequenced material: peripheral blood. Written as DNA, the CDR3 is TGCGCCAGCAGCCAGGTGGTCGGAAATTACGAGCAGTATTTC. Translation: CASSQVVGNYEQYF.